This entry lists 26 T cell receptor beta chains sequenced from one sample in a study of CD8 T cells in ankylosing spondylitis (dated by TCRdb to 2015 to 2018). The library was obtained by 5' RACE. The sample was run on an Illumina HiSeq 2500. TCRdb handled the public reads itself, with Q25 trimming in fastp and clone calling in MiXCR, and kept productive beta chains. Each entry is one CDR3 protein sequence, shown with its most common DNA and genes. The sample contains around 300,000 distinct CDR3 sequences, around 20% of them found a single time. Around 3.2% of the sample lies in the top ten. Input material: blood, either unsorted or a sorted T cell fraction (not recorded which). The receptors were gathered from a female donor with ankylosing spondylitis or in good health (not recorded which).

The CDR3 DNA follows: TGTGCCAGCAGCTTAGCTGCAGGTCGGAACGAGCAGTACTTC. Its translation: CASSLAAGRNEQYF. The rearrangement links TRBV7-9 to TRBJ2-7; the D is unclear. Germline lookup yields CDR1 SEHNR and CDR2 FQNEAQ (reference sequence). The CDR3 has 14 residues. The V gene lost 0 bases and the J gene lost 5 bases, with 11 bases spanning the gap.

The CDR3 region is CSAPTSGSRGQQFF. The CDR3, as DNA: TGCAGTGCTCCGACTAGCGGGAGTAGGGGACAGCAGTTCTTC. This chain connects TRBV20-1 to TRBJ2-1, with 12 nucleotides matching TRBD2. Germline V CDR1 and CDR2: DFQATT, SNEGSKA (reference sequence). V gave up 5 bases and J gave up 11 bases; unmatched junction bases: 10. This CDR3 is 14 amino acids long.

This chain links TRBV5-4 with TRBJ2-3, with D uncertain. Trimming took off 5 bases at V and 0 bases at J, with 13 bases between the two ends. Germline V gene lookup returns CDR1 SGHNT and CDR2 YYREEE (reference sequence). This CDR3 spans 15 amino acids. DNA for the CDR3: TGTGCCAGCAGAATCCTCGGAAGAAGCACAGATACGCAGTATTTT. It yields the protein CASRILGRSTDTQYF.

This clonotype appeared a few times. V gene TRBV4-3 combines with J gene TRBJ1-3; 10 bases agree with TRBD1. Trimming removed 1 base from V and 4 bases from J; junction bases left unmatched: 7. Germline V gene data show CDR1 as LGHNA and CDR2 as YSLEER. The CDR3 length is 17 residues. DNA for the CDR3: TGCGCCAGCAGCCAAGCCGGGACAGGGGTATTCGGAAACACCATATATTTT. It specifies CASSQAGTGVFGNTIYF.

This clonotype turned up a few times. The chain is built from TRBV7-2 and TRBJ2-1, with TRBD1 matching 7 bases. The CDR3 spans 15 residues. V lost 7 bases, J lost 7 bases, and 13 bases stayed unmatched. Germline CDR1 is SGHTA and CDR2 is FQGNSA. The CDR3 loop reads CASTSRQGGRNEQFF. DNA of the CDR3: TGTGCCAGCACCAGTCGACAGGGTGGCCGGAATGAGCAGTTCTTC.

The chain is built from TRBV20-1 and TRBJ2-3; 11 bases match TRBD2. Germline trimming cut 0 bases from V and 5 bases from J; bases unmatched to any gene: 13. CDR3 length equals 18 residues. The V gene's germline CDR1 is DFQATT and CDR2 SNEGSKA (reference sequence). The CDR3 DNA sequence: TGCAGTGCTAGAGATTATTCGGCTAGCGGGAGGCGGGTAGATACGCAGTATTTT. Protein: CSARDYSASGRRVDTQYF.

The V and J genes are TRBV18 and TRBJ2-3, with D uncertain. V was clipped by 2 bases and J by 7 bases, with 7 bases between them. The CDR3 runs 12 residues. Germline V lookup: CDR1 KGHSH, CDR2 LQKENI. CDR3 bases: TGTGCCAGCTCACCATCCGAACATACGCAGTATTTT. Translating it yields CASSPSEHTQYF.

The chain combines TRBV7-2 with TRBJ2-1; no clear D gene. This CDR3 has 12 amino acids. The V end was cut by 4 bases, the J end by 5 bases, with 6 bases between. Looked up from germline, CDR1 is SGHTA and CDR2 is FQGNSA. The CDR3 coding sequence is TGTGCCAGCAGCTCAGTGCACAATGAGCAGTTCTTC. The encoded protein is CASSSVHNEQFF. The full variable domain, in which reference TRBV7-2 and TRBJ2-1 provide the parts outside the CDR3, is GAGVSQSPSNKVTEKGKDVELRCDPISGHTALYWYRQSLGQGLEFLIYFQGNSAPDKSGLPSDRFSAERTGGSVSTLTIQRTQQEDSAVYLCASSSVHNEQFFGPGTRLTVL.

This clonotype has only one observation. V gene TRBV4-1 combines with J gene TRBJ2-7, with TRBD2 identical over 13 bases. The CDR3 is 18 residues long. Per the germline V gene, CDR1 is MGHRA and CDR2 is YSYEKL. V gave up 1 base and J gave up 3 bases; unmatched junction bases: 9. The CDR3: CASSQGGLAGRFGYEQYF. The CDR3 DNA reads TGCGCCAGCAGCCAAGGGGGACTAGCGGGAAGGTTCGGCTACGAGCAGTACTTC.

J is TRBJ2-1 and V is TRBV7-6; D is uncertain. Trimming cost V 5 bases and J 0 bases, with 14 bases left between them. This CDR3 has 16 amino acids. Germline values: CDR1 SGHVS, CDR2 FNYEAQ. CDR3 DNA: TGTGCCAGCAGCCCAAGGCCGGATAGCTCCTACAATGAGCAGTTCTTC. It translates to CASSPRPDSSYNEQFF.

This CDR3 is CASSYPPLGGGNQPQHF. CDR3 bases: TGTGCCAGCAGTTACCCGCCCTTGGGGGGCGGCAATCAGCCCCAGCATTTT. This sequence joins TRBV6-2 or TRBV6-3 and TRBJ1-5; a weak D match, TRBD1 (6 bases). There are 17 residues in the CDR3. CDR1 and CDR2 (germline): MNHEY, SVGEGT. Trimming pared 2 bases from V and 2 bases from J, leaving 16 bases between.

This clonotype turned up a few times. The chain has TRBV4-3 and TRBJ2-1; no firm D call. Germline V gives CDR1 LGHNA, CDR2 YSLEER. V was shortened by 0 bases and J by 7 bases, with 13 bases between the two germline ends. The CDR3 is 15 residues long. CDR3 nucleotide sequence: TGCGCCAGCAGCCAAGATCAGTTCATTTCAAATGAGCAGTTCTTC. As protein: CASSQDQFISNEQFF.

The rearrangement links TRBV12-5 to TRBJ2-2, with 8 positions matching TRBD2. CDR3 size: 17 residues. V lost 2 bases to trimming and J lost 5 bases; unmatched junction nucleotides: 10. Germline V gene sequence: CDR1 LGHNT, CDR2 FRNRAP. The CDR3: CASGLRFSGTETGELFF. The DNA for the CDR3 is TGTGCTAGTGGTTTGCGTTTTAGCGGGACCGAGACCGGGGAGCTGTTTTTT.

By proportion, this clonotype is medium-sized. The chain links TRBV29-1 to TRBJ2-5, with D maybe TRBD1 (5 bases). Trimming took 3 bases from V and 4 from J, leaving 9 bases between them. The germline V gene encodes CDR1 SQVTM and CDR2 ANQGSEA. The CDR3 loop spans 12 amino acids. CDR3 in amino acids: CSVEEGVETQYF. The CDR3 nucleotides are TGCAGCGTTGAGGAAGGGGTAGAGACCCAGTACTTC.

This chain uses TRBV12-3 or TRBV12-4 with TRBJ2-5; 11 bases fit TRBD2. V shed 3 bases, J shed 1 base, and the junction held 7 bases outside the gene matches. There are 17 residues in the CDR3. The CDR3 here is CASSFRSSGRSQETQYF. The CDR3, as DNA: TGTGCCAGCAGTTTCAGGTCTAGCGGGAGGTCCCAAGAGACCCAGTACTTC.

In this sample, this clonotype turned up many times. The junction departs from germline at one end; a sequencing error may be responsible. The chain links TRBV12-3 or TRBV12-4 to TRBJ2-1; the match to TRBD2 covers 13 bases. This CDR3 contains 11 residues. This CDR3 reads CASSGLAGAIF. CDR3 bases: TGTGCCAGCAGCGGACTAGCGGGAGCGATCTTC.

In nucleotides, the CDR3 is TGTGCCATCAGTGACGCGGGGGGGGGAGAGACCCAGTACTTC. Translating gives CAISDAGGGETQYF. V and J are TRBV10-3 and TRBJ2-5, with 9 bases identical to TRBD2. The CDR3 is made up of 14 amino acids. Germline V lookup: CDR1 ENHRY, CDR2 SYGVKD. V was clipped by 3 bases and J by 4 bases; unmatched bases: 3.

In regard to this clonotype: A much larger clonotype is one base distant, so this may be a read error. The rearrangement uses TRBV29-1 and TRBJ2-1, with 9 bases fitting TRBD1. This CDR3 spans 15 amino acids. Germline CDR1 and CDR2: SQVTM and ANQGSEA. The CDR3 is CSVGIRDRVYNERFF. The CDR3 DNA sequence: TGCAGCGTTGGCATCCGGGACAGGGTCTACAATGAGCGGTTCTTC.

This clonotype has just a few counts. The chain is built from TRBV20-1 and TRBJ1-1, with D possibly matching TRBD1 (6 bases). Germline-derived CDR1 and CDR2 are DFQATT and SNEGSKA (reference sequence). This CDR3 region has 17 residues. V gave up 2 bases and J gave up 0 bases, with 19 bases separating them. The CDR3 loop reads CSARRRGGALMNTEAFF. CDR3 in DNA: TGCAGTGCTAGAAGGAGAGGGGGGGCTCTTATGAACACTGAAGCTTTCTTT.

The J gene is TRBJ2-1, the V gene TRBV7-2; D is perhaps TRBD1 (5 bases). With 1 base removed from V and 7 bases from J, the gap between germline ends came to 14 bases. The CDR3 totals 15 residues. The germline gives CDR1 SGHTA, CDR2 FQGNSA. The CDR3 spells CASSLVGPLGNEQFF. CDR3 sequence (DNA): TGTGCCAGCAGCTTAGTGGGGCCACTTGGGAATGAGCAGTTCTTC.

This clonotype was seen many times. The rearrangement joins TRBV20-1 to TRBJ2-1, with a possible D match to TRBD2 (5 bases). The germline gives CDR1 DFQATT, CDR2 SNEGSKA (reference sequence). Deletions cut 3 bases from V and 9 bases from J, with 15 bases between. The CDR3 has 13 residues. The CDR3 reads CSASTDSRGEQFF. The DNA for the CDR3 is TGCAGTGCTAGCACGGACTCTCGGGGTGAGCAGTTCTTC.

The CDR3 region has the DNA TGTGCCAGCAGTGGGACAGGGTGGAGTGGCTACACCTTC. Protein product: CASSGTGWSGYTF. The rearrangement links TRBV25-1 to TRBJ1-2; the match to TRBD1 covers 8 bases. Germline trimming cut 4 bases from V and 7 bases from J; bases unmatched to any gene: 5. Germline V gives CDR1 MGHDK, CDR2 SYGVNS. This CDR3 comprises 13 residues.

V is TRBV9 and J is TRBJ2-1, with 8 bases fitting TRBD2. The CDR3 runs 18 residues. V shed 1 base and J 0 bases; nucleotides not matched to a gene: 9. Germline CDR1 reads SGDLS; CDR2 reads YYNGEE. CDR3: CASSVRLAGRSSYNEQFF. In nucleotides, the CDR3 is TGTGCCAGCAGCGTAAGGCTAGCGGGCAGGAGCTCCTACAATGAGCAGTTCTTC.

The chain employs TRBV5-6 and TRBJ2-1; TRBD2 agrees at 9 bases. This CDR3 has 18 amino acids. V shed 2 bases and J 1 base; nucleotides not matched to a gene: 10. The germline V gene encodes CDR1 SGHDT and CDR2 YYEEEE. In DNA form, the CDR3 reads TGTGCCAGCAGCTTCGGTGGTAGCGGGAGCTTTTCCTACAATGAGCAGTTCTTC. Amino acids: CASSFGGSGSFSYNEQFF.

This clonotype has a handful of counts. The chain carries TRBV30 and TRBJ1-1, with D unresolved. The CDR3 consists of 13 residues. V lost 2 bases and J 1 base, leaving 8 bases between the germline ends. Germline V gene data show CDR1 as GTSNPN and CDR2 as SVGIG (reference sequence). The CDR3 spells CAWSQIENTEAFF. The CDR3 coding sequence is TGTGCCTGGAGTCAAATAGAGAACACTGAAGCTTTCTTT. The full variable domain, completed using reference TRBV30 and TRBJ1-1, is SQTIHQWPATLVQPVGSPLSLECTVEGTSNPNLYWYRQAAGRGLQLLFYSVGIGQISSEVPQNLSASRPQDRQFILSSKKLLLSDSGFYLCAWSQIENTEAFFGQGTRLTVV.

The chain has TRBV7-9 and TRBJ2-2; D is ambiguous. Germline-derived CDR1 and CDR2 are SEHNR and FQNEAQ (reference sequence). Trimming left V 4 bases short and J 6 bases short, with 6 bases between. The CDR3 extends over 12 amino acids. CDR3: CASSSPAGELFF. CDR3 in DNA: TGTGCCAGCAGCTCCCCGGCCGGGGAGCTGTTTTTT.